Listed here are 19 T cell receptor beta chains from one sample, sequenced in a study of blood T cell repertoires in COVID-19. Using immunoSEQ multiplex PCR, the repertoire was profiled, and TCRdb retains in-frame clones only, with some absent. The sample shows approximately 130,000 clones, around 86% of them seen only once. Sequenced input: peripheral blood. These receptors came from a woman aged 50 to 60 who had recovered from COVID-19.

Written as DNA, the CDR3 is TGTGCCAGCAGTGGGGGGCCCACTGAAGCTTTCTTT. It specifies CASSGGPTEAFF. V and J are TRBV2 and TRBJ1-1; D is possibly TRBD1 (6 bases). The germline V and J ends were trimmed by 4 bases and 4 bases, with 7 bases remaining between them. The germline V gene encodes CDR1 SNHLY and CDR2 FYNNEI. The CDR3 has 12 residues.

The gene calls are TRBV6-5 and TRBJ2-3, with D tentatively TRBD2 (5 bases). Trimming took off 4 bases at V and 2 bases at J, with 10 bases between the two ends. CDR1 and CDR2 (germline): MNHEY, SVGAGI. The CDR3 is 14 residues long. The CDR3 is CASSSEGSTDTQYF. The CDR3 bases are TGTGCCAGCAGTTCCGAGGGCTCCACAGATACGCAGTATTTT.

The CDR3 nucleotides are TGTGCCACCAGCAGTGGTTGGGGGAGGGCGCCCGAGCAGTACTTC. This encodes CATSSGWGRAPEQYF. This rearrangement joins TRBV15 to TRBJ2-7; 7 nucleotides align to TRBD2. The trim removed 3 bases at V and 6 bases at J, leaving 11 bases unmatched. CDR1 is LNHNV and CDR2 is YYDKDF in the germline V gene (reference sequence). CDR3 length equals 15 residues.

This clone is a singleton in its sample. The V gene is TRBV30, the J gene TRBJ2-3; possibly TRBD1 for D (5 bases). The V end was cut by 2 bases, the J end by 1 base, with 13 bases between. The CDR3 consists of 15 residues. The germline V gene has CDR1 GTSNPN and CDR2 SVGIG (reference sequence). CDR3 nucleotide sequence: TGTGCCTGGAGTCCCGTCGGCAGGGGCACAGATACGCAGTATTTT. This encodes CAWSPVGRGTDTQYF.

This clone is judged medium-sized (0.01 to 0.1%). The CDR3 bases are TGTGCCAGCTCACCTTCGGGCGGGGAGGGAGAGCAGTACTTC. Amino acid sequence: CASSPSGGEGEQYF. The V call is TRBV18, the J call TRBJ2-7; TRBD2 agrees at 7 bases. This CDR3 is built from 14 residues. The germline V gene has CDR1 KGHSH and CDR2 LQKENI. V trimming: 3 bases; J trimming: 7 bases; junction bases outside the gene matches: 9.

This clone was picked up one time. The genes are TRBV20-1 and TRBJ1-5, with TRBD1 matching over 10 bases. The trim removed 5 bases at V and 3 bases at J, leaving 4 bases unmatched. The CDR3 is 14 residues long. Germline loops: CDR1 DFQATT, CDR2 SNEGSKA (reference sequence). The CDR3 region is CSAGGTGVNQPQHF. CDR3 coding DNA: TGCAGTGCTGGTGGGACAGGGGTCAATCAGCCCCAGCATTTT.

V gene TRBV5-1 combines with J gene TRBJ1-3; no reliable D call. CDR3 length equals 13 residues. With 1 base removed from V and 4 bases from J, the gap between germline ends came to 6 bases. Germline assignment: CDR1 SGHRS and CDR2 YFSETQ. The CDR3 nucleotides read TGCGCCAGCAGCTTGACGGGAGGAAACACCATATATTTT. Its protein is CASSLTGGNTIYF.

The sample holds one count of this clone. The chain couples TRBV5-1 to TRBJ2-2, with 7 bases fitting TRBD1. Germline V gene lookup returns CDR1 SGHRS and CDR2 YFSETQ. Germline trimming cut 1 base from V and 4 bases from J; bases unmatched to any gene: 7. The CDR3 extends over 16 amino acids. The CDR3 nucleotides read TGCGCCAGCAGCTTGCGTGACAGGGTGGGCACCGGGGAGCTGTTTTTT. The encoded protein is CASSLRDRVGTGELFF.

J is TRBJ2-1 and V is TRBV19; 9 bases are a match to TRBD2. Per germline, CDR1 LNHDA and CDR2 SQIVND (reference sequence). The CDR3 is 16 residues long. Trimming removed 4 bases from V and 7 bases from J; junction bases left unmatched: 11. DNA for the CDR3: TGTGCCAGTAGTAGGACCGGGACTAGCCCCTTTAATGAGCAGTTCTTC. It yields the protein CASSRTGTSPFNEQFF.

The rearrangement links TRBV2 to TRBJ1-1; D may be TRBD1 (6 bases). Germline CDR1 reads SNHLY; CDR2 reads FYNNEI. V shed 10 bases and J shed 8 bases, with 20 bases lying between them. There are 13 residues in the CDR3. The CDR3 nucleotides are TGTGCCACCACCGAAAGTAAGAGGGGGGAAGCTTTCTTT. This gives the protein CATTESKRGEAFF.

The chain uses TRBV7-9 and TRBJ1-2, with TRBD1 identical over 9 bases. The CDR3 totals 15 residues. Germline CDR1 reads SEHNR; CDR2 reads FQNEAQ (reference sequence). V was clipped by 3 bases and J by 3 bases; unmatched bases: 5. The CDR3 reads CASSFNRGRDYGYTF. Written as DNA, the CDR3 is TGTGCCAGCAGCTTTAACAGGGGGCGCGACTATGGCTACACCTTC.

The chain employs TRBV14 and TRBJ1-1; D is unclear. The CDR3 has 13 amino acids. Germline CDR1 is SGHDN and CDR2 is FVKESK. Trimming cost V 0 bases and J 7 bases, with 9 bases left between them. The CDR3 here is CASSQDLLREAFF. CDR3 in DNA: TGTGCCAGCAGCCAAGATTTGCTGCGTGAAGCTTTCTTT.

The gene calls are TRBV6-1 and TRBJ2-4; TRBD2 is a possible D gene (7 bases). V dropped 3 bases and J dropped 0 bases, with 12 bases sitting between them. The CDR3 is 16 amino acids. Germline values: CDR1 MNHNS, CDR2 SASEGT. The CDR3 loop is CASSEGGRQAKNIQYF. The CDR3 bases are TGTGCCAGCAGTGAGGGGGGGCGTCAAGCCAAAAACATTCAGTACTTC.

V and J are TRBV6-5 and TRBJ1-3; D gene ambiguous. Between the trimmed V and J ends, which lost 6 bases and 10 bases, there was a span of 19 bases. CDR1 MNHEY and CDR2 SVGAGI come from the germline V gene. The CDR3 is 14 residues long. The CDR3 protein is CASSPPPRRGTIYF. The CDR3 bases are TGTGCCAGCAGCCCCCCGCCCCGCAGAGGGACCATATATTTT.

This clone was found a few times. The chain has TRBV20-1 and TRBJ1-6; a possible D gene is TRBD1 (5 bases). CDR1 is DFQATT, CDR2 SNEGSKA, per germline (reference sequence). The ends were cut back, 3 bases at V and 11 bases at J, with 11 bases in the middle. The CDR3 covers 12 residues. Here the CDR3 DNA reads TGCAGTGCTAGTAAAGCGGGGGCACCCCTCCACTTT. Amino acids: CSASKAGAPLHF.

V gene TRBV19 combines with J gene TRBJ1-3; 7 positions match TRBD1. The ends lost 1 base at V and 2 bases at J; junction bases unmatched: 2. Germline V gene sequence: CDR1 LNHDA, CDR2 SQIVND (reference sequence). CDR3 length equals 15 residues. This CDR3 is CASSIGQGTGNTIYF. The CDR3 DNA reads as TGTGCCAGTAGTATAGGACAGGGTACTGGAAACACCATATATTTT.

The V gene is TRBV6-6, the J gene TRBJ1-2, with 10 bases that match TRBD1. The CDR3 loop spans 14 amino acids. Trimming removed 6 bases from V and 2 bases from J; junction bases left unmatched: 3. Germline CDR1 and CDR2: MNHNY and SVGAGI (reference sequence). CDR3 in amino acids: CASRGTGVNYGYTF. CDR3 nucleotides: TGTGCCAGCAGGGGGACAGGGGTCAACTATGGCTACACCTTC.

V is TRBV30 and J is TRBJ1-1; no firm D call. Per the germline V gene, CDR1 is GTSNPN and CDR2 is SVGIG (reference sequence). CDR3 length: 13 residues. Trimming shortened V by 5 bases and J by 3 bases, and 13 bases separated the two germline ends. The CDR3 sequence: CAWSLGGYTEAFF. Here the CDR3 DNA reads TGTGCCTGGTCTCTTGGCGGGTACACTGAAGCTTTCTTT.

The chain uses TRBV7-8 and TRBJ1-2; D ambiguous. Germline CDR1 reads SGHVS; CDR2 reads FQNEAQ. The CDR3 runs to 17 residues. The ends were cut back, 5 bases at V and 5 bases at J, with 24 bases in the middle. The CDR3 sequence: CASSAQPGVGSGYGYTF. The CDR3 DNA reads as TGTGCCAGCAGCGCCCAACCCGGGGTTGGCAGCGGATATGGCTACACCTTC. The variable domain in full, with the rest retrieved from reference TRBV7-8 and TRBJ1-2, is GAGVSQSPRYKVAKRGQDVALRCDPISGHVSLFWYQQALGQGPEFLTYFQNEAQLDKSGLPSDRFFAERPEGSVSTLKIQRTQQEDSAVYLCASSAQPGVGSGYGYTFGSGTRLTVV.